This entry is about one T cell receptor (beta chain). The antigen is undetermined. The data stem from a study of early T cells in non-severe SARS-CoV-2 infection. Study as a whole: From unsorted whole blood, bulk RNA was sequenced, and the chains remained unpaired. Study findings and constraints: The study's VDJdb matching favored anti-spike CD8 responses and missed private and CD4 specificities.

There are 12 residues in the CDR3. Trimming pared 3 bases from V and 6 bases from J, leaving 12 bases between. Germline V gene data show CDR1 as DFQATT and CDR2 as SNEGSKA (reference sequence). Individual cDNA molecules carried attached unique molecular identifiers. TCRdb analysed the 5' RACE reads with MiXCR anew, one entry per CDR3 protein. The sample lists about 89,000 distinct CDR3 sequences, 16% occurring once. The receptor was derived from an adult who was a healthcare worker with PCR-confirmed SARS-CoV-2 infection or an uninfected control (not recorded which). The sample in question was whole blood, obtained at baseline. The chain recombines TRBV20-1 with TRBJ2-7; D is undetermined. The CDR3 sequence: CSASPHGAEQYF. Here the CDR3 DNA reads TGCAGTGCTAGCCCCCACGGAGCCGAGCAGTACTTC.